These T cell receptor beta chains were read from a single sample in a study of T cell clusters in autoimmune cytopenias. Following a re-call of the multiplex PCR reads, TCRdb has one entry per CDR3 protein and lacks DNA. The listing contains 2,500 to 3,500 distinct CDR3 sequences. This sample was also put to use in a study of T cell repertoires in aging, cancer and after chemotherapy.

The source material was peripheral blood. Receptors were obtained from a human donor with an autoimmune cytopenia or autoimmune hepatitis (not recorded which). Each CDR3 is given with its conserved first and last residue. Where a row states a size, it is once, few, many or the class of an expanded clone; other rows omit it.

V gene	clone size	J gene	CDR3 protein
TRBV6-5	.	TRBJ1-5	CASSPLGQGNQPQHF
TRBV6-5	.	TRBJ2-1	CASRARGALLAGFNNEQFF
TRBV12-3/TRBV12-4	.	TRBJ2-5	CASSLLTGPQETQYF
TRBV6-5	.	TRBJ2-7	CASRQNTGEQYF
TRBV12-3/TRBV12-4	.	TRBJ1-5	CASTPRSRQGYSNQPQHF
TRBV15	medium-sized	TRBJ2-4	CATSRDLPGSNIQYF
TRBV13	.	TRBJ1-1	CASSPGEGAWDTEAFF
TRBV6-1	medium-sized	TRBJ2-2	CASSEARAGELFF
TRBV6-5	.	TRBJ1-1	CASTSRGNTEAFF
TRBV27	medium-sized	TRBJ2-3	CASSLWLAGGNTDTQYF
TRBV6-1	.	TRBJ2-3	CASSEPGGADTQYF
TRBV6-2/TRBV6-3	medium-sized	TRBJ2-7	CASSSPGTKGWAYEQYF
TRBV7-6	.	TRBJ2-1	CASSLFAGTYNEQFF
TRBV27	medium-sized	TRBJ2-2	CASSLVGAAGAGELFF
TRBV15	medium-sized	TRBJ2-3	CATSTLSRGTLNTQYF
TRBV29-1	medium-sized	TRBJ2-5	CSVEPERGRSETQYF
TRBV6-5	.	TRBJ1-6	CASSRDRSSYNSPLHF
TRBV11-1	.	TRBJ2-1	CASSKGTPYNEQFF
TRBV13	medium-sized	TRBJ2-1	CASSLRDRGKNEQFF
TRBV19	.	TRBJ2-1	CASSILGRNNEQFF
TRBV6-5	.	TRBJ2-3	CASTLKHSRGTDTQYF
TRBV19	medium-sized	TRBJ2-5	CASSIGTGGRLETQYF
TRBV27	medium-sized	TRBJ2-6	CASSSASGANVLTF
TRBV11-3	medium-sized	TRBJ2-7	CASSLDRGTGAFREQYF
TRBV12-3/TRBV12-4	medium-sized	TRBJ2-3	CASSLGRGGRTDTQYF
TRBV5-4	medium-sized	TRBJ2-2	CASSSIGGARTGELFF
TRBV18	medium-sized	TRBJ2-7	CASSHDGTSYEQYF
TRBV7-7	.	TRBJ2-7	CASSLGTEPYEQYF
TRBV6-1	medium-sized	TRBJ1-2	CASIIEWAVAGYTF
TRBV19	.	TRBJ1-2	CASTREEIYGYTF
TRBV27	.	TRBJ2-2	CASRNSPRGVGELFF
TRBV19	.	TRBJ1-4	CASPPGQGSGGNEKLFF
TRBV6-6	.	TRBJ2-7	CASSTYTGEQYF
TRBV19	medium-sized	TRBJ1-1	CASTPDRMNTEAFF
TRBV27	.	TRBJ1-4	CASSFNGGREKLFF
TRBV6-1	.	TRBJ2-1	CASSKPRDRFSYNEQFF
TRBV6-1	medium-sized	TRBJ2-2	CASSELQGRRTGELFF
TRBV29-1	medium-sized	TRBJ2-7	CSVVSGNGYEQYF
TRBV5-1	.	TRBJ2-5	CASSLGGTGLRQETQYF
TRBV29-1	medium-sized	TRBJ1-4	CSVGRGAPEKLFF
TRBV6-6	.	TRBJ1-1	CASSPGATEAFF
TRBV5-5	medium-sized	TRBJ2-5	CASTQFDRGGGETQYF
TRBV19	medium-sized	TRBJ2-1	CASTTGRSYNEQFF
TRBV27	.	TRBJ2-1	CASYDSSGEQFF
TRBV6-5	medium-sized	TRBJ2-5	CASSLDREETQYF
TRBV19	.	TRBJ1-5	CASSIDLWNQPQHF
TRBV6-1	medium-sized	TRBJ1-4	CASSEGGSEKLFF
TRBV11-1	medium-sized	TRBJ1-2	CASSSGGQGTYYGYTF
TRBV27	.	TRBJ1-2	CASSLYGRGHGYTF
TRBV29-1	large	TRBJ2-1	CSVDVAYGLRTYNEQFF
TRBV19	.	TRBJ2-1	CASSPGRGRGNNEQFF